This T cell receptor (beta chain) was retrieved from a study of blood T cell repertoires in COVID-19. Overall study: Some COVID-19 samples were acute and others convalescent; all came from the United States, Italy and Spain. From T cells, B-cell-depleted T cells, or PBMCs came the material, which was cDNA or gDNA.

J lost 4 bases, V lost 7 bases, and 6 bases had no gene match. Germline-derived CDR1 and CDR2 are MNHEY and SVGAGI. The CDR3 covers 13 residues. Authors' analysis steps: Amplification with reference gene primers provided the estimates of nucleated cell counts. Produced via immunoSEQ multiplex PCR; TCRdb's table is partial and in-frame only. That table furnishes V, J and clone size, whereas the DNA furnished D and trimming. There are 130,000 or so clones in the sample; approximately 87% occur only once, and more than 2% lies in the top ten. The gene calls are TRBV6-5 and TRBJ1-1; TRBD1 aligns across 7 bases. This TCR was recovered from a woman between 45 and 60 years old with acute or convalescent COVID-19. Specimen: peripheral blood. The chain's CDR3 is CASTGGGRTEAFF. DNA of the CDR3: TGTGCCAGCACCGGAGGGGGCCGCACTGAAGCTTTCTTT.